A selection of T cell receptor beta chains follows, all from one sample in a study of monozygotic twins with cystic fibrosis. Produced via immunoSEQ multiplex PCR; TCRdb's table is partial and in-frame only. The sample shows fewer than 20,000 clones, over 95% of them seen only once. The material sequenced was blood. Receptor source: a girl aged 2 to 9 with cystic fibrosis. CDR3s include the opening cysteine and the closing phenylalanine or tryptophan. A D gene is named only where the DNA matches it firmly. For some rows the clone size is stated as once, few or many, or as a class when expanded; others skip it.

TRBJ2-1,TRBV5-1,TRBD2,-,CASSSSGGRNEQFF,TGCGCCAGCAGCTCTAGCGGGGGGCGCAATGAGCAGTTCTTC
TRBJ1-1,TRBV12-5,-,-,CASGLVTGVRNTEAFF,TGTGCTAGTGGTTTGGTAACGGGGGTAAGGAACACTGAAGCTTTCTTT
TRBJ2-6,TRBV18,-,-,CASSPRTPRVDSGANVLTF,TGTGCCAGCTCACCACGCACACCAAGAGTGGATTCTGGGGCCAACGTCCTGACTTTC
TRBJ2-5,TRBV9,-,-,CASSVADTVWETQYF,TGTGCCAGCAGCGTAGCAGACACCGTTTGGGAGACCCAGTACTTC
TRBJ1-1,TRBV15,TRBD1,-,CAIWDRDDTEAFF,TGTGCCATCTGGGACAGGGATGACACTGAAGCTTTCTTT
TRBJ1-1,TRBV19,TRBD1,-,CASRYRGGNTEAFF,TGTGCCAGTAGGTACAGGGGAGGGAACACTGAAGCTTTCTTT
TRBJ1-1,TRBV7-9,-,-,CASGRQGDTEAFF,TGTGCCAGCGGTCGGCAGGGAGACACTGAAGCTTTCTTT
TRBJ2-7,TRBV6-5,-,-,CASSYSSSITYEQYF,TGTGCCAGCAGTTACTCGTCGAGCATCACCTACGAGCAGTACTTC
TRBJ2-2,TRBV10-3,-,-,CAISEGGSLNTGELFF,TGTGCCATCAGTGAGGGTGGTAGCCTCAACACCGGGGAGCTGTTTTTT
TRBJ2-7,TRBV20-1,-,once,CSGEDEQYF,TGCAGTGGGGAGGACGAGCAGTACTTC
TRBJ2-7,TRBV11-2,TRBD1,-,CASSQRQGTIYEQYF,TGTGCCAGCAGCCAGAGACAGGGTACAATCTACGAGCAGTACTTC
TRBJ2-1,TRBV7-2,TRBD1,-,CASSREQGAGNEQFF,TGTGCCAGCAGCCGCGAACAGGGGGCGGGGAATGAGCAGTTCTTC
TRBJ1-6,TRBV7-2,-,-,CASSFTGLSPYNSPLHF,TGTGCCAGCAGCTTCACAGGGCTATCCCCCTATAATTCACCCCTCCACTTT